This paragraph covers one T cell receptor (beta chain) sequence. Its antigen is unknown. No much larger clonotype is one base removed from it; base qualities were not supplied. Participants were included only if at least one PBMC sample before ART initiation and at least two post-ART samples were available. Every participant with HIV received treatment in the United States of America. Before DNA extraction, cryopreserved samples of roughly 1-10 million PBMC were thawed and washed. At the time of the earliest PBMC sample, participants with HIV were aged between 23 and 54 years. PBMC samples from each participant spanned 1-4 timepoints before ART initiation and 2-8 timepoints after ART initiation, with a median of 7 samples. For every participant, serial HIV viral load, CD4+ T-cell count, ART history and demographic data were obtained. Genomic DNA was extracted from unsorted PBMC with a Qiagen kit on a QIAcube, with processing performed in batches of 12 samples.

The sample is drawn from a study of long-term antiretroviral therapy in people with HIV (dated by TCRdb to between 2021 and 2024). At the level of the whole study: The earliest samples were collected about a decade before the 2015 WHO recommendation for immediate ART, when ART was typically delayed until CD4 counts fell. Whether ART initiation and durable HIV suppression were associated with changes in peripheral blood TRB repertoire composition and diversity was tested in a retrospective serial study. From 30 to 35 adults with confirmed HIV infection, the cohort provided 150 to 200 cryopreserved PBMC samples, gathered serially across a mean of about 6 years (range 1-12). Of the approximately 32 participants with HIV, about a dozen were female. No cross-contamination during QIAcube processing was shown when test extractions of a monoclonal T-cell line were performed alongside roughly 30 polyclonal samples.

From a lookup of the germline V gene, CDR1 and CDR2 are MNHEY and SVGAGI. Its CDR3 holds 13 amino acids, cysteine through phenylalanine. Only the CDR3 portion is preserved as DNA: 39 bases, with reading frame beginning at the first base. V trim: 4 bases; J trim: 8 bases; unmatched bases: 5. The immunoSEQ hsTCRB v3.0 assay was used at survey level resolution to sequence the TRB variable region. The target sequencing depth for TRB was about 40,000-55,000 T-cell genomes per sample. TRB libraries were pooled and sequenced on an Illumina MiSeq using a v3 150-cycle kit. The source study handled its data this way. Repertoire analysis ran in R within a reproducible Nextflow workflow covering QC, data transformation and analysis. Custom analyses were implemented in LymphoSeq2, an R package for AIRR-Seq data exploration. Several samples that yielded fewer than 5000 total TRB sequences were excluded, so that approximately 170 HIV repertoires were analyzed. Of the 188 retained HIV repertoires, approximately 60 were collected before and around 130 after ART initiation. Each repertoire was downsampled to 5000 TRB nucleotide sequences, and summary statistics were averaged across 100 downsampling iterations. Only TRB sequences with CDR3 regions of at least seven amino acids were retained for analysis. Diversity was assessed using a clonality score derived from Shannon entropy and using the Gini coefficient. In the repertoire networks, any two of the top 5000 CDR3 amino acid sequences were connected whenever the two sequences differed by an edit distance of one. Antigen specificity groups and MHC restriction were predicted for TRB CDR3 amino acid sequences with GLIPH2. CDR3 amino acid sequences were matched against VDJdb and McPAS-TCR to flag known CMV, EBV, HIV or tissue antigen associations. Pre-ART, post-ART and control groups were compared with Wilcoxon signed-rank tests and Holm-Bonferroni correction. Drawn from immuneACCESS, this table holds only the in-frame rearrangements with V and J called that TCRdb kept. Clones are partly lost; checked studies trace under half to an unresolved V gene and leave the rest unexplained. That table gives V, J and clone size, and the DNA gave D and trimming. The sample contains 25,000 to 35,000 clones, 75% to 95% of them found a single time. The ten largest clonotypes hold 4% to 4.5% of the sample.

General findings and caveats noted by the study authors: Starting ART was linked to a significant rise in TRB diversity, yet even after long-term ART the diversity remained significantly lower than in transplant donor controls. Because pre-ART samples had limited cell numbers, profiling was done on unsorted PBMC rather than on sorted CD4+ and CD8+ T cells. No data were available on ART adherence, viral resistance or therapy changes, limiting inferences about post-ART repertoire changes. The samples span the years 2004 to 2017, and the ART regimens used at that time may not be as effective as current regimens. Expanded TRB clones identified before ART initiation dominated the repertoire across all time points, though the dominance fluctuated and decreased in many PLHIV after ART. Because PBMC availability was limited, only the TCR beta chain was sequenced, with no alpha chain pairing. Narrower CDR3 length ranges were observed in HIV repertoires than in controls, and an antigen-experienced repertoire with only a slight naive shift after ART was suggested by the network structure.

Sequenced here: unsorted PBMCs, sampled 5.2 years after starting antiretroviral therapy. The receptor chain draws on TRBV6-5 and TRBJ1-2; a stretch of 9 junction bases matches TRBD1. The receptor was derived from a woman aged 35 to 49 with HIV. The base sequence is TGTGCCAGCAGTTCCGGGACAGGGAAGGGCTACACCTTC. Its amino acids are CASSSGTGKGYTF.